Following are 18 T cell receptor beta chains from one sample sequenced in a study of T-cell memory formation after mild COVID-19. TCRdb re-called the 5' RACE reads through MiXCR, storing one row per CDR3 protein. The sample includes roughly 100,000 distinct CDR3 sequences, over 15% of them seen just once. Source material: PBMCs or a T cell subset sorted from them (not recorded which). These receptors all stem from an adult woman who had mild COVID-19 (a few samples of this study predate the infection). Cell type and time point are not known.

The rearrangement joins TRBV24-1 to TRBJ2-5; 12 bases agree with TRBD1. This CDR3 spans 17 amino acids. Trimming removed 3 bases from V and 1 base from J; junction bases left unmatched: 5. The germline gives CDR1 KGHDR, CDR2 SFDVKD. In DNA, the CDR3 is TGTGCCACCAGTGATACCGGGACAGGGGGCCGCCAAGAGACCCAGTACTTC. It yields the protein CATSDTGTGGRQETQYF.

The chain uses TRBV5-4 and TRBJ2-7; D is unresolved. Germline CDR1 is SGHNT and CDR2 is YYREEE (reference sequence). V lost 1 base and J 3 bases, leaving 14 bases between the germline ends. CDR3 size: 15 residues. The CDR3 nucleotides are TGTGCCAGCAGCTTGAAGGGAATAAAGTACTACGAGCAGTACTTC. The encoded protein is CASSLKGIKYYEQYF.

In its sample, this clonotype was seen a few times. The chain carries TRBV4-3 and TRBJ2-7, with 7 positions matching TRBD1. Germline V gene sequence: CDR1 LGHNA, CDR2 YSLEER. The length of the CDR3 is 15 residues. V trimming: 0 bases; J trimming: 2 bases; junction bases outside the gene matches: 4. The CDR3 spells CASSQESQGAYEQYF. As DNA, the CDR3 is TGCGCCAGCAGCCAAGAATCGCAGGGGGCCTACGAGCAGTACTTC.

The chain has TRBV4-3 and TRBJ2-7, with 9 bases aligning to TRBD2. The germline V gene has CDR1 LGHNA and CDR2 YSLEER. V lost 0 bases and J lost 3; bases outside the gene matches: 3. CDR3 length equals 15 residues. The CDR3 sequence is CASSQDGSGSYEQYF. DNA of the CDR3: TGCGCCAGCAGCCAAGATGGTAGCGGGAGCTACGAGCAGTACTTC.

V is TRBV4-2 and J is TRBJ2-7; 12 nucleotides agree with TRBD2. CDR1 is LGHNA and CDR2 is YNFKEQ in the germline V gene. This CDR3 has 16 residues. Germline trimming cut 1 base from V and 4 bases from J; bases unmatched to any gene: 5. CDR3 sequence (DNA): TGTGCCAGCAGCCAAGCCGGGACTAGCGGGCAATACGAGCAGTACTTC. Translated: CASSQAGTSGQYEQYF.

The V call is TRBV9, the J call TRBJ2-1; tentatively, D is TRBD1 or TRBD2 (5 bases each). The V end was cut by 0 bases, the J end by 6 bases, with 13 bases between. Germline V gene sequence: CDR1 SGDLS, CDR2 YYNGEE. This CDR3 has 15 residues. The CDR3 here is CASSVDGRGVNEQFF. The CDR3 bases are TGTGCCAGCAGCGTAGACGGTAGAGGGGTCAATGAGCAGTTCTTC.

The rearrangement links TRBV5-1 to TRBJ2-6; TRBD1 aligns across 8 bases. The trim removed 4 bases at V and 4 bases at J, leaving 10 bases unmatched. This CDR3 is 17 amino acids long. From germline, CDR1 is SGHRS and CDR2 YFSETQ. CDR3 protein: CASSALQGVGGANVLTF. The CDR3 DNA reads TGCGCCAGCAGCGCCCTACAGGGGGTAGGGGGGGCCAACGTCCTGACTTTC.

This clonotype was seen a handful of times. The V call is TRBV24-1, the J call TRBJ2-1; 12 bases agree with TRBD2. There are 16 residues in the CDR3. V trimming: 0 bases; J trimming: 8 bases; junction bases outside the gene matches: 4. CDR1 and CDR2 (germline): KGHDR, SFDVKD. The CDR3 protein is CATSDLTTSGSYEQFF. Written as DNA, the CDR3 is TGTGCCACCAGTGATTTGACGACTAGCGGGAGCTATGAGCAGTTCTTC.

The chain carries TRBV7-2 and TRBJ1-1; 9 bases fit TRBD1. Germline V CDR1 and CDR2: SGHTA, FQGNSA. After removal of 3 bases from V and 6 bases from J, the junction contained 2 bases not matched to a gene. This CDR3 is built from 13 residues. CDR3 bases: TGTGCCAGCAGCTTTGGACAGGGGCCTGAAGCTTTCTTT. Its protein product is CASSFGQGPEAFF.

This chain uses TRBV7-3 with TRBJ2-1, with 8 bases lining up with TRBD2. CDR3 length equals 15 residues. Germline V gives CDR1 SGHTA, CDR2 FQGTGA. Trimming removed 5 bases from V and 3 bases from J; junction bases left unmatched: 6. CDR3 DNA sequence: TGTGCCAGCAGCCCCGGCGGGGGGTTCTACAATGAGCAGTTCTTC. Translation: CASSPGGGFYNEQFF.

The CDR3 DNA is TGTGCCAGCAGCGTAGGGGGGGCAATTTCCTACGAGCAGTACTTC. Translation gives CASSVGGAISYEQYF. The genes are TRBV9 and TRBJ2-7; possibly TRBD1 or TRBD2 for D (6 bases each). Looked up from germline, CDR1 is SGDLS and CDR2 is YYNGEE. The CDR3 spans 15 residues. V was pared by 0 bases and J by 1 base, with 11 bases between.

The genes are TRBV5-6 and TRBJ2-7, with 9 bases fitting TRBD2. The length of the CDR3 is 14 residues. CDR1 SGHDT and CDR2 YYEEEE come from the germline V gene. V lost 1 base and J lost 3; bases outside the gene matches: 2. CDR3 region: CASSLLAGNYEQYF. Written as DNA, the CDR3 is TGTGCCAGCAGCTTGCTAGCGGGGAACTACGAGCAGTACTTC. Filled out from reference TRBV5-6 and TRBJ2-7, the complete variable domain reads DAGVTQSPTHLIKTRGQQVTLRCSPKSGHDTVSWYQQALGQGPQFIFQYYEEEERQRGNFPDRFSGHQFPNYSSELNVNALLLGDSALYLCASSLLAGNYEQYFGPGTRLTVT.

J is TRBJ1-1 and V is TRBV29-1; a possible D gene is TRBD1 (5 bases). CDR1 is SQVTM, CDR2 ANQGSEA, per germline. This CDR3 region has 13 residues. V lost 6 bases, J lost 5 bases, and 16 bases lay in between. The CDR3 here is CSVENPGGTEAFF. CDR3 DNA: TGCAGCGTCGAAAATCCGGGGGGGACTGAAGCTTTCTTT.

This clonotype was seen more than once but under ten times. The chain has TRBV28 and TRBJ2-2; unclear D gene. V was shortened by 10 bases and J by 5 bases, with 17 bases between the two germline ends. This CDR3 is built from 14 residues. Germline-derived CDR1 and CDR2 are MDHEN and SYDVKM. CDR3 bases: TGTGCCACCAGGACGCGAATGGTGACCGGGGAGCTGTTTTTT. This sequence encodes CATRTRMVTGELFF.

CDR3 sequence reads: CASSLDALAGALLSYEQYF. The CDR3 bases are TGTGCCAGCAGCTTAGATGCGCTAGCGGGGGCTCTTCTCTCCTACGAGCAGTACTTC. This chain uses TRBV11-2 with TRBJ2-7; TRBD2 agrees at 10 bases. The V segment lost 0 bases and the J segment 0 bases; nucleotides outside the gene matches: 11. Per the germline V gene, CDR1 is SGHAT and CDR2 is FQNNGV. CDR3 length: 19 residues.

V is TRBV7-9 and J is TRBJ1-5; the D gene is possibly TRBD1 (5 bases). The CDR3 contains 14 residues. V lost 8 bases and J 6 bases, leaving 17 bases between the germline ends. Germline CDR1 reads SEHNR; CDR2 reads FQNEAQ (reference sequence). The CDR3 spells CASDSDDSFQPQHF. The CDR3 region has the DNA TGTGCCAGCGACTCGGACGACAGCTTTCAGCCCCAGCATTTT.

This chain connects TRBV12-3 or TRBV12-4 to TRBJ2-2; either TRBD1 or TRBD2 may fit D (5 bases each). V lost 3 bases, J lost 6 bases, and 14 bases lay in between. This CDR3 has 15 residues. The CDR3 here is CASSFWGTSAGELFF. For the CDR3, the DNA is TGTGCCAGCAGTTTCTGGGGGACCTCCGCCGGGGAGCTGTTTTTT.

This clonotype was seen only a few times. V is TRBV9 and J is TRBJ2-1; tentative D call: TRBD1 (5 bases). There are 13 residues in the CDR3. Germline values: CDR1 SGDLS, CDR2 YYNGEE. The V end was cut by 0 bases, the J end by 6 bases, with 7 bases between. This CDR3 is CASSVARANEQFF. Written as DNA, the CDR3 is TGTGCCAGCAGCGTAGCCAGGGCCAATGAGCAGTTCTTC. The whole variable domain, filled in from reference TRBV9 and TRBJ2-1, reads DSGVTQTPKHLITATGQRVTLRCSPRSGDLSVYWYQQSLDQGLQFLIQYYNGEERAKGNILERFSAQQFPDLHSELNLSSLELGDSALYFCASSVARANEQFFGPGTRLTVL.